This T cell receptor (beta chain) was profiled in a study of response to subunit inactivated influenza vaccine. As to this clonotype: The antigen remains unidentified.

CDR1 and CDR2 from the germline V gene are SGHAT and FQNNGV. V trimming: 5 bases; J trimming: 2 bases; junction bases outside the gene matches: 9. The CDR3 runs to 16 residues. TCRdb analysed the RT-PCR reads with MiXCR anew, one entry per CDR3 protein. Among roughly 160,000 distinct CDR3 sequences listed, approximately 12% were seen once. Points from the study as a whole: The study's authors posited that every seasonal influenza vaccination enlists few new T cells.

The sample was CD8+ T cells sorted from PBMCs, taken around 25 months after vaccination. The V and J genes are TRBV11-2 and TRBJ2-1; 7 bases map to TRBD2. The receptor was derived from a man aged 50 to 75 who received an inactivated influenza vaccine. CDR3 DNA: TGTGCCAGCAGCATATCCGGGACTACTACCTACAATGAGCAGTTCTTC. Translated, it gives CASSISGTTTYNEQFF.